The clone carrying this T cell receptor (beta chain) was recorded once. The target antigen is unknown. These data belong to a study of cytomegalovirus exposure and HLA in healthy donors. Whole-study findings and limits: The HLA-A and HLA-B alleles of most subjects were reportedly predicted accurately from TCR beta sequences.

J lost 0 bases, V lost 2 bases, and 2 bases had no gene match. From germline, CDR1 is SGHRS and CDR2 YFSETQ. The CDR3 covers 15 residues. PCR primers comprised 60 Vbeta and 13 Jbeta primers. Here immunoSEQ multiplex PCR was the method, and the copy in TCRdb shows in-frame clones only, minus some. Of about 90,000 clones in the sample, 65% to 85% were seen once. The J gene is TRBJ2-3, the V gene TRBV5-1, with 8 bases lining up with TRBD2. The receptor's source is a man aged 30 to 39 in good health and CMV-seronegative. Sequencing input: PBMCs. CDR3 nucleotides: TGCGCCAGCAGCTTCGGGGGGGCGAGCACAGATACGCAGTATTTT. It encodes CASSFGGASTDTQYF.